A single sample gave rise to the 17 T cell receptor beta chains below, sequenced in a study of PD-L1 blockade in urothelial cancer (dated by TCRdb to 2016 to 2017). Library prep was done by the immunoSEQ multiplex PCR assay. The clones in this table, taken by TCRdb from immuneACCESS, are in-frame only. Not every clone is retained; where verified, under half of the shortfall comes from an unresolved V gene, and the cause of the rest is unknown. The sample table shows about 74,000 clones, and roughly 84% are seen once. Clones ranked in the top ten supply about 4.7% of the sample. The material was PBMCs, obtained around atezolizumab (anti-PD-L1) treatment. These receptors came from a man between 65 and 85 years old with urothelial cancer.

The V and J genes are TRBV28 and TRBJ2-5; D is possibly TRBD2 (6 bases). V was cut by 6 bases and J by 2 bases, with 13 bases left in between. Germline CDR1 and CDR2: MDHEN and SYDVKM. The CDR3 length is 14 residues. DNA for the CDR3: TGTGCCAGCAGGCGGGACCGATGGCAAGAGACCCAGTACTTC. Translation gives CASRRDRWQETQYF.

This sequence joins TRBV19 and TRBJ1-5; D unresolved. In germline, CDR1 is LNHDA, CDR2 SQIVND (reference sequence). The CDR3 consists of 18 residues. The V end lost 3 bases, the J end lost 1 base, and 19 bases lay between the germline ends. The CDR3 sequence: CASSMSTVVFVSNQPQHF. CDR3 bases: TGTGCCAGTAGTATGAGCACGGTAGTCTTCGTAAGCAATCAGCCCCAGCATTTT.

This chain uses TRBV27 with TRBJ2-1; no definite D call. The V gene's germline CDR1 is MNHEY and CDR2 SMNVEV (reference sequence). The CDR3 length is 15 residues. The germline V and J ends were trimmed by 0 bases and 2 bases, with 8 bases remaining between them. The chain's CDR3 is CASSLSAEAYNEQFF. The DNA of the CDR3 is TGTGCCAGCAGTTTATCGGCAGAAGCCTACAATGAGCAGTTCTTC.

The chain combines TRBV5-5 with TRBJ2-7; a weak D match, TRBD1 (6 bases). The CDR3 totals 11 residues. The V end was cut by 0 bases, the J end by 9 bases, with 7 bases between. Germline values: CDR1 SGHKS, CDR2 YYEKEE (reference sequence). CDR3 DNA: TGTGCCAGCAGCTTGGAACAGGGGCAGTACTTC. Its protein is CASSLEQGQYF.

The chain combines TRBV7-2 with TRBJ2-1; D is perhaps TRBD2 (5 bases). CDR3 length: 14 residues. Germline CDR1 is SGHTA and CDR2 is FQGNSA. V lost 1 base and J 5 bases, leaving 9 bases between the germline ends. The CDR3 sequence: CASSLVGANNEQFF. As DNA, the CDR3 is TGTGCCAGCAGCTTAGTGGGAGCAAACAATGAGCAGTTCTTC.

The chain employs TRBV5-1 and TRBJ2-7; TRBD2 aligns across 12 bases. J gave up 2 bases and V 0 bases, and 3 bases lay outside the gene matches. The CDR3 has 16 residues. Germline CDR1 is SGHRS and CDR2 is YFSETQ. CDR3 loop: CASSLGLAGGTYEQYF. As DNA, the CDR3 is TGCGCCAGCAGCTTGGGTCTAGCGGGAGGGACCTACGAGCAGTACTTC. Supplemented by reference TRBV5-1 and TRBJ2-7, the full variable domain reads KAGVTQTPRYLIKTRGQQVTLSCSPISGHRSVSWYQQTPGQGLQFLFEYFSETQRNKGNFPGRFSGRQFSNSRSEMNVSTLELGDSALYLCASSLGLAGGTYEQYFGPGTRLTVT.

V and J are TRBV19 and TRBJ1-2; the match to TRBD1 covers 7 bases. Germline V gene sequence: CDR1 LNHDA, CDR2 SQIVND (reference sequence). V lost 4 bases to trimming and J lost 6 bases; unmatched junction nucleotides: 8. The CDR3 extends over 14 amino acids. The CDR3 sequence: CASSTPTGIDGYTF. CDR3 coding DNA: TGTGCCAGTAGTACTCCGACAGGGATAGATGGCTACACCTTC.

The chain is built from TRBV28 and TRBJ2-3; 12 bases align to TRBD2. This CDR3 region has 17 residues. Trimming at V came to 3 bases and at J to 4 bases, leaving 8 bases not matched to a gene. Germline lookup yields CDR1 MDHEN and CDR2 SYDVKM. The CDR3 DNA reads TGTGCCAGCAGTTTCTACGGACTAGCGGGAAGGGCAGATACGCAGTATTTT. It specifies CASSFYGLAGRADTQYF. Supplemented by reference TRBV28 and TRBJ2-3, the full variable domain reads DVKVTQSSRYLVKRTGEKVFLECVQDMDHENMFWYRQDPGLGLRLIYFSYDVKMKEKGDIPEGYSVSREKKERFSLILESASTNQTSMYLCASSFYGLAGRADTQYFGPGTRLTVL.

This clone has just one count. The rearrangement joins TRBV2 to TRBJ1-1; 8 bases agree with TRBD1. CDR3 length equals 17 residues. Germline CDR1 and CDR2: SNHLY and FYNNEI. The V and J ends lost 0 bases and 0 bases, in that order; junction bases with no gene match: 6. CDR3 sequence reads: CASSEALTGVMNTEAFF. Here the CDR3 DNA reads TGTGCCAGCAGTGAAGCCTTGACAGGGGTCATGAACACTGAAGCTTTCTTT.

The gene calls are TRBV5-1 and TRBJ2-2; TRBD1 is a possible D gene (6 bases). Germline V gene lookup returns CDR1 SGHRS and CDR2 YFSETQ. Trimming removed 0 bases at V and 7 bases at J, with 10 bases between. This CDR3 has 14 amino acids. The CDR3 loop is CASSLDRVGGELFF. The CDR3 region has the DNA TGCGCCAGCAGCTTGGACAGGGTCGGCGGGGAGCTGTTTTTT.

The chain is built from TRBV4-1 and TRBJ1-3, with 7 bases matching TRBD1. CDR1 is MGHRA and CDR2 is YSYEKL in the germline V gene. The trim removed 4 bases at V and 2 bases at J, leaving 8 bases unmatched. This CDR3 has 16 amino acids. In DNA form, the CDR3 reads TGCGCCAGCAGCCGGGAGCCCGGGACAGCTGGAAACACCATATATTTT. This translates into CASSREPGTAGNTIYF.

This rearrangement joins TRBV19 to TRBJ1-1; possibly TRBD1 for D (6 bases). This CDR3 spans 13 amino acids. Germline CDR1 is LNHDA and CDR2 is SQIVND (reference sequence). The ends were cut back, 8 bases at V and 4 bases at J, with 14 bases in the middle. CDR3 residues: CASLPQGGTEAFF. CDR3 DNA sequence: TGTGCCAGTCTGCCTCAAGGGGGCACTGAAGCTTTCTTT.

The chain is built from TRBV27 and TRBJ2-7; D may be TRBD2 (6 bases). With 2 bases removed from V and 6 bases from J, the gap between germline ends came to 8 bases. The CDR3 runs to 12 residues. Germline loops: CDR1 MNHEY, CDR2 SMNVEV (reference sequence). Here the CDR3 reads CASSLQGGEQYF. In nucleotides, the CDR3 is TGTGCCAGCAGTTTACAGGGAGGCGAGCAGTACTTC.

The CDR3 is CAVSQPAGEQYF. DNA for the CDR3: TGTGCCGTCTCGCAGCCAGCGGGCGAGCAGTACTTC. The V call is TRBV10-3, the J call TRBJ2-7; D perhaps matches TRBD2 (6 bases). The V and J ends lost 11 bases and 6 bases respectively, with 17 bases between them. The CDR3 loop spans 12 amino acids. The germline V gene encodes CDR1 ENHRY and CDR2 SYGVKD.

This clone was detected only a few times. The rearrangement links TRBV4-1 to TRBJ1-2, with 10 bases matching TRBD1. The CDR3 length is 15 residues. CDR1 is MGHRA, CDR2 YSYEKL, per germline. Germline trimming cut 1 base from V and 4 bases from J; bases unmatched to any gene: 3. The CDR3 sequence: CASSQGGQGFYGYTF. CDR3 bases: TGCGCCAGCAGCCAAGGGGGACAGGGGTTCTATGGCTACACCTTC.

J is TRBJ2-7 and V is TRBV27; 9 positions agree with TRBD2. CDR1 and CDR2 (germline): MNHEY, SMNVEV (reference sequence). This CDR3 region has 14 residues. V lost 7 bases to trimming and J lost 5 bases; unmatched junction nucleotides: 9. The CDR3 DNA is TGTGCCAGCAAGGGAAGTAGCGGGAGAGACGAGCAGTACTTC. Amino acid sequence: CASKGSSGRDEQYF.

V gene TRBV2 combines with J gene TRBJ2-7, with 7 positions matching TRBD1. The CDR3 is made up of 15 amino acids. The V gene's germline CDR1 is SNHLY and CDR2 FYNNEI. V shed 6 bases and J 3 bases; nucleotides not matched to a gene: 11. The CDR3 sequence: CASRATGVNLYEQYF. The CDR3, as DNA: TGTGCCAGCAGAGCCACAGGGGTGAACCTCTACGAGCAGTACTTC. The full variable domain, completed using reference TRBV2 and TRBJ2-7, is EPEVTQTPSHQVTQMGQEVILRCVPISNHLYFYWYRQILGQKVEFLVSFYNNEISEKSEIFDDQFSVERPDGSNFTLKIRSTKLEDSAMYFCASRATGVNLYEQYFGPGTRLTVT.